One sample yielded the 23 T cell receptor beta chains listed below, sequenced in a study of vaccination and CD4 T cells after COVID-19. Scientists ran DNA taken from cultured CD4+ T cells through the Oncomine TCR Beta short-read assay for sequencing. From the PCR reads, TCRdb called clonotypes with MiXCR, one entry per CDR3 protein. The sample yields roughly 12,000 distinct CDR3 sequences, roughly 58% seen once. The treatment was: roughly 10-day PBMC culture with coronavirus spike peptide pools or control peptides (ViraFEST assay). These receptors have no known antigen. Sequencing was done on a sample of CD4+ T cells from blood, cultured in vitro. The receptors derive from a human donor who had recovered from COVID-19.

The table lists this clonotype with a few counts. The chain links TRBV19 to TRBJ2-5; D ambiguous. CDR1 is LNHDA, CDR2 SQIVND, per germline (reference sequence). V was clipped by 2 bases and J by 5 bases, with 12 bases between them. The CDR3 covers 14 residues. The DNA of the CDR3 is TGTGCCAGTAGTATAAGGTCGCGGAGTGAGACCCAGTACTTC. This encodes CASSIRSRSETQYF. The full variable domain, its missing parts supplied by reference TRBV19 and TRBJ2-5, is DGGITQSPKYLFRKEGQNVTLSCEQNLNHDAMYWYRQDPGQGLRLIYYSQIVNDFQKGDIAEGYSVSREKKESFPLTVTSAQKNPTAFYLCASSIRSRSETQYFGPGTRLLVL.

The chain employs TRBV30 and TRBJ1-1; D not resolved. CDR3 length: 12 amino acids. V was shortened by 2 bases and J by 4 bases, with 8 bases between the two germline ends. Germline V gives CDR1 GTSNPN, CDR2 SVGIG (reference sequence). CDR3 nucleotide sequence: TGTGCCTGGAGTTTGCGGACCACTGAAGCTTTCTTT. Residues: CAWSLRTTEAFF.

The rearrangement uses TRBV7-9 and TRBJ1-1; D not certain. Trimming pared 1 base from V and 5 bases from J, leaving 11 bases between. Germline CDR1 and CDR2: SEHNR and FQNEAQ (reference sequence). The CDR3 has 14 amino acids. CDR3 sequence reads: CASSLEVLGTEAFF. DNA for the CDR3: TGTGCCAGCAGCTTAGAAGTCCTGGGGACTGAAGCTTTCTTT.

This sequence joins TRBV28 and TRBJ1-3, with D hard to call. V lost 6 bases to trimming and J lost 4 bases, with 10 bases between them. The CDR3 runs to 13 residues. Germline V CDR1 and CDR2: MDHEN, SYDVKM. The CDR3 region is CASSLRPGNTIYF. The CDR3 DNA follows: TGTGCCAGCAGCCTTAGGCCCGGAAACACCATATATTTT.

The chain employs TRBV29-1 and TRBJ1-5; maybe TRBD1 (5 bases). The CDR3 totals 12 residues. CDR1 SQVTM and CDR2 ANQGSEA come from the germline V gene. Trimming shortened V by 6 bases and J by 1 base, and 7 bases separated the two germline ends. The CDR3 DNA reads TGCAGCGTAGGGGACAGCAATCAGCCCCAGCATTTT. Translation: CSVGDSNQPQHF.

This chain uses TRBV6-1 with TRBJ1-5; D gene unclear. This CDR3 is 15 amino acids long. V was trimmed by 5 bases and J by 1 base, leaving 12 bases between them. Germline-derived CDR1 and CDR2 are MNHNS and SASEGT. The CDR3 reads CASSQGSTSNQPQHF. CDR3 sequence (DNA): TGTGCCAGCAGTCAAGGGTCGACGAGCAATCAGCCCCAGCATTTT.

The chain carries TRBV6-5 and TRBJ1-5; D might be TRBD1 (5 bases). The V gene lost 4 bases and the J gene lost 7 bases, with 11 bases spanning the gap. This CDR3 is built from 13 residues. Germline loops: CDR1 MNHEY, CDR2 SVGAGI. This CDR3 is CASSSQGGQPQHF. The CDR3 DNA reads as TGTGCCAGCAGTTCTCAGGGTGGCCAGCCCCAGCATTTT.

This clonotype was observed a few times. CDR3 sequence reads: CASSQSGEGINQPQHF. The CDR3 region has the DNA TGCGCCAGCAGTCAATCTGGGGAGGGTATCAATCAGCCCCAGCATTTT. The chain joins TRBV23-1 to TRBJ1-5; D gene uncertain. TRBV23-1 is marked as an open reading frame, function uncertain. Trimming pared 0 bases from V and 3 bases from J, leaving 12 bases between. The CDR3 consists of 16 residues.

V is TRBV7-9 and J is TRBJ2-2; D gene ambiguous. CDR1 and CDR2 from the germline V gene are SEHNR and FQNEAQ (reference sequence). V was shortened by 5 bases and J by 2 bases, with 6 bases between the two germline ends. The CDR3 is 13 amino acids. CDR3 DNA sequence: TGTGCCAGCAGCCCGTCTAACACCGGGGAGCTGTTTTTT. Its protein is CASSPSNTGELFF.

This chain links TRBV20-1 with TRBJ2-5; TRBD1 matches at 7 bases. The V and J ends lost 4 bases and 4 bases, in that order; junction bases with no gene match: 6. The CDR3 totals 13 residues. Germline CDR1 is DFQATT and CDR2 is SNEGSKA (reference sequence). In DNA form, the CDR3 reads TGCAGTGCTACGGCAGGGGGTGGAGAGACCCAGTACTTC. Translating it yields CSATAGGGETQYF.

The rearrangement links TRBV28 to TRBJ2-1, with 8 positions matching TRBD1. This CDR3 spans 15 amino acids. With V trimmed by 4 bases and J by 4 bases, 6 bases remained unmatched. CDR1 and CDR2 (germline): MDHEN, SYDVKM. The CDR3 loop reads CASSSRGQGYNEQFF. The CDR3 region has the DNA TGTGCCAGCAGTTCTCGAGGACAGGGATACAATGAGCAGTTCTTC.

The rearrangement links TRBV28 to TRBJ2-3, with 14 positions matching TRBD2. The CDR3 totals 20 residues. V gave up 5 bases and J gave up 5 bases; unmatched junction bases: 18. Germline CDR1 and CDR2: MDHEN and SYDVKM. The CDR3 region has the DNA TGTGCCAGCAGTAGGGCCCGACTAGCGGGAGGGCCAATTAATCTAGATACGCAGTATTTT. Translating it yields CASSRARLAGGPINLDTQYF.

This clonotype was seen only a few times. The chain combines TRBV24-1 with TRBJ2-3; 9 bases fit TRBD1. The trim removed 2 bases at V and 4 bases at J, leaving 6 bases unmatched. This CDR3 has 16 amino acids. Germline CDR1 reads KGHDR; CDR2 reads SFDVKD. DNA for the CDR3: TGTGCCACCAGTGATTGGGGGACAGGGTGGTCAGATACGCAGTATTTT. It yields the protein CATSDWGTGWSDTQYF.

The rearrangement links TRBV11-2 to TRBJ2-5; 7 bases are shared with TRBD2. Germline V gene sequence: CDR1 SGHAT, CDR2 FQNNGV. The CDR3 loop spans 14 amino acids. V gave up 3 bases and J gave up 4 bases; unmatched junction bases: 5. This CDR3 reads CASSLGGVGETQYF. The CDR3 DNA follows: TGTGCCAGCAGCTTGGGGGGGGTCGGAGAGACCCAGTACTTC.

The chain links TRBV19 to TRBJ1-1; D remains unclear. Germline-derived CDR1 and CDR2 are LNHDA and SQIVND (reference sequence). With 10 bases removed from V and 0 bases from J, the gap between germline ends came to 15 bases. CDR3 size: 14 residues. CDR3: CATTIGIMNTEAFF. CDR3 in DNA: TGTGCCACTACGATAGGGATCATGAACACTGAAGCTTTCTTT.

The chain links TRBV15 to TRBJ2-1, with a tentative D call TRBD2 (5 bases). From germline, CDR1 is LNHNV and CDR2 YYDKDF (reference sequence). This CDR3 spans 13 amino acids. V gave up 8 bases and J gave up 5 bases, with 13 bases separating them. The CDR3 loop is CATRLTGNNEQFF. The CDR3 bases are TGTGCCACCCGATTGACGGGAAACAATGAGCAGTTCTTC.

In its sample, this clonotype was seen a few times. The rearrangement joins TRBV10-3 to TRBJ2-5; tentatively, D is TRBD1 or TRBD2 (5 bases each). Germline V gives CDR1 ENHRY, CDR2 SYGVKD. The germline V and J ends were trimmed by 4 bases and 3 bases, with 9 bases remaining between them. This CDR3 contains 13 residues. The CDR3 is CAISVREKETQYF. The CDR3 DNA is TGTGCCATCAGTGTCAGGGAGAAAGAGACCCAGTACTTC.

With respect to this clonotype: Germline and junction disagree at one end, which may indicate a read error. The chain couples TRBV7-7 to TRBJ2-3; 7 bases agree with TRBD2. CDR1 and CDR2 (germline): SSHAT, FNYEAQ (reference sequence). The CDR3 length is 14 residues. CDR3 coding DNA: TGTGCTAGCAGCCCAGCGGGATACACAGATACGCAGTATTTT. Its protein product is CASSPAGYTDTQYF.

This clonotype was counted between two and nine times. The V and J genes are TRBV24-1 and TRBJ2-7; 8 nucleotides match TRBD1. CDR1 is KGHDR and CDR2 is SFDVKD in the germline V gene. With V trimmed by 3 bases and J by 3 bases, 12 bases remained unmatched. The CDR3 totals 17 residues. CDR3: CATSDPGTGDNYYEQYF. As DNA, the CDR3 is TGTGCCACCAGTGATCCGGGGACAGGCGACAATTACTACGAGCAGTACTTC.

The V call is TRBV28, the J call TRBJ1-5; D gene unclear. Germline lookup yields CDR1 MDHEN and CDR2 SYDVKM. V lost 10 bases and J lost 2, with 12 bases in between. The CDR3 spans 13 residues. CDR3 sequence reads: CATEPIRNQPQHF. The CDR3 DNA follows: TGTGCCACTGAGCCGATCCGCAATCAGCCCCAGCATTTT.

The rearrangement uses TRBV15 and TRBJ2-1; perhaps D is TRBD1 or TRBD2 (5 bases each). V dropped 3 bases and J dropped 8 bases, with 14 bases sitting between them. This CDR3 is 14 amino acids long. The V gene's germline CDR1 is LNHNV and CDR2 YYDKDF (reference sequence). The CDR3 sequence: CATSRSPLGDEQFF. In DNA form, the CDR3 reads TGTGCCACCAGCAGGAGCCCGCTGGGGGATGAGCAGTTCTTC.

V usage is TRBV18 and J usage is TRBJ2-5, with TRBD2 matching 7 bases. J gave up 3 bases and V 4 bases, and 5 bases lay outside the gene matches. CDR1 and CDR2 (germline): KGHSH, LQKENI. The CDR3 totals 14 residues. This CDR3 reads CASSLDGLEETQYF. DNA of the CDR3: TGTGCCAGCTCACTGGACGGACTAGAAGAGACCCAGTACTTC.

The J gene is TRBJ2-4, the V gene TRBV28; TRBD1 agrees at 7 bases. The length of the CDR3 is 15 residues. The germline CDR1 and CDR2 sequences are MDHEN and SYDVKM. The V gene end was trimmed by 6 bases and the J gene end by 1 base; junction bases not matched to a gene: 6. DNA of the CDR3: TGTGCCAGCAGCATACAGGGGTGGGCCAAAAACATTCAGTACTTC. This sequence encodes CASSIQGWAKNIQYF.